These 2 T cell receptor beta chains share one sample of origin, sequenced in a study of blood T cell repertoires in COVID-19. Measured with immunoSEQ multiplex PCR; TCRdb has only the in-frame clones, and not every one. The sample carries about 70,000 clones, roughly 86% recorded once. What was sequenced was peripheral blood. Every receptor here comes from a man aged 60 to 69 with acute or convalescent COVID-19.

The chain is built from TRBV6-6 and TRBJ1-2, with D unclear. Germline V CDR1 and CDR2: MNHNY, SVGAGI (reference sequence). Trimming removed 3 bases from V and 6 bases from J, with 5 bases in between. The CDR3 sequence is 11 residues long. The CDR3 sequence is CASSYSDGYTF. CDR3 DNA sequence: TGTGCCAGCAGTTATTCCGATGGCTACACCTTC.

The V call is TRBV10-2, the J call TRBJ2-7; D possibly corresponds to TRBD2 (5 bases). The length of the CDR3 is 12 residues. The V gene's germline CDR1 is WSHSY and CDR2 SAAADI. V was pared by 3 bases and J by 5 bases, with 8 bases between. The CDR3 protein is CASSERGNEQYF. CDR3 nucleotides: TGCGCCAGCAGTGAAAGAGGGAACGAGCAGTACTTC.